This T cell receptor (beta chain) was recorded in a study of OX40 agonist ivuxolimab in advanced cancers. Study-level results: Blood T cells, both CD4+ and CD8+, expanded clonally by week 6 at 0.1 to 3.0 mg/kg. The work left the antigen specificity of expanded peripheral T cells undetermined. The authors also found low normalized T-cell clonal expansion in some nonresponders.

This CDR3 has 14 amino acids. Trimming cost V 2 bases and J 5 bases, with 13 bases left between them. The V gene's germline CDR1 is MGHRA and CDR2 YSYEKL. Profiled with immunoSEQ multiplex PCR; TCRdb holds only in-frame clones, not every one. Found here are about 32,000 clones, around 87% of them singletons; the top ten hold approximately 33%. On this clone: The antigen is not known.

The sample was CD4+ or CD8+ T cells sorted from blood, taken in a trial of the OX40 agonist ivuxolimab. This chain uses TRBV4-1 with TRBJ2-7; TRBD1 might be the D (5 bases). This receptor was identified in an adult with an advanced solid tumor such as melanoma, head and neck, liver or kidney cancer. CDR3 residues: CASSQNQGFHEQYF. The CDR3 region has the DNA TGCGCCAGCAGCCAAAATCAGGGCTTCCACGAGCAGTACTTC.